This T cell receptor beta chain was identified during a study of blood T cells in healthy people across ages. Next came a second PCR, run for about 7 to 12 cycles, which used a sample-barcoded 5' primer along with a J-beta primer mix. TCRdb ran MiXCR on the 5' RACE reads and lists one entry per CDR3 protein. Of 750,000 to 850,000 distinct CDR3 sequences listed, around a quarter are singletons. The CDR3 runs 17 residues. CDR1 is LNHDA, CDR2 SQIVND, per germline (reference sequence). V shed 5 bases, J shed 3 bases, and the junction held 12 bases outside the gene matches. Isolated per sample were at least 7 million PBMCs. This clonotype has a handful of counts. This same sample was also taken into another study, of T cells of mothers and their children.

The chain recombines TRBV19 with TRBJ2-7, with 11 bases that match TRBD2. This sequence was found in a boy aged 5-17 years in good health. The sample taken for sequencing was blood. This CDR3 is CASSANSGGAGLYEQYF. The CDR3 DNA follows: TGTGCCAGTAGTGCAAATAGCGGGGGGGCCGGCCTCTACGAGCAGTACTTC.